Following are 2 T cell receptor beta chains from one sample sequenced in a study of T cell responses to AZD1222 COVID-19 vaccine. Repertoires were generated with immunoSEQ multiplex PCR, while TCRdb's copy carries only in-frame clones and drops some. In the table there are roughly 80,000 clones, 82% of which are singletons. The sample consisted of peripheral blood, taken on day 0 of AZD1222 vaccination. These receptors were collected from an adult in good health.

V and J are TRBV4-3 and TRBJ2-2; D is perhaps TRBD2 (6 bases). From germline, CDR1 is LGHNA and CDR2 YSLEER. Trimming left V 3 bases short and J 4 bases short, with 15 bases between. This CDR3 region has 16 residues. The chain's CDR3 is CASSQEGTPLTGELFF. Written as DNA, the CDR3 is TGCGCCAGCAGCCAGGAGGGGACCCCGCTCACCGGGGAGCTGTTTTTT.

The rearrangement uses TRBV5-4 and TRBJ2-7; the D gene is possibly TRBD1 (5 bases). Germline assignment: CDR1 SGHNT and CDR2 YYREEE (reference sequence). The ends were cut back, 0 bases at V and 2 bases at J, with 9 bases in the middle. The CDR3 extends over 14 amino acids. The CDR3 nucleotides read TGTGCCAGCAGCTTGGGGGCAGGGCCCTACGAGCAGTACTTC. Translated: CASSLGAGPYEQYF.